The 18 T cell receptor beta chains given below trace back to one sample, sequenced in a study of regulatory T cells in long-lasting Graves disease. Arm-PCR with iRepertoire HTBI primers amplified the CDR3 regions for these TCR beta libraries. TCRdb itself ran the multiplex PCR reads through MiXCR, one entry per CDR3 protein. The repertoire includes hundreds of thousands of distinct CDR3 sequences, about 15% of them detected once, and about 10% sits in the top ten. The sample's time point: newly diagnosed GD, antithyroid drugs for less than 3 months. Preparation of the TCR library used RNA extracted from PBMCs. These data also featured in a second study, about T cells in Graves' hyperthyroidism and ophthalmopathy.

The sequences come from peripheral blood mononuclear cells (PBMCs), collected at new diagnosis, from a patient treated with antithyroid drugs. Receptors were obtained from a woman aged 30 to 39 with Graves disease.

The rearrangement links TRBV2 to TRBJ2-1; TRBD2 matches 9 bases. Germline V gene data show CDR1 as SNHLY and CDR2 as FYNNEI. V lost 7 bases, J lost 1 base, and 5 bases stayed unmatched. The CDR3 has 15 residues. The CDR3 DNA reads TGTGCCAGCAAATTAGCGGGAGTGTCCTACAATGAGCAGTTCTTC. Protein: CASKLAGVSYNEQFF.

This clonotype was counted many times. This CDR3 reads CASRTDRTHEQFF. Here the CDR3 DNA reads TGTGCCAGCAGAACAGACAGGACCCATGAGCAGTTCTTC. The rearrangement uses TRBV6-1 and TRBJ2-1; possibly TRBD1 for D (6 bases). CDR1 is MNHNS and CDR2 is SASEGT in the germline V gene. Trimming left V 6 bases short and J 8 bases short, with 14 bases between. The CDR3 length is 13 residues.

This clonotype has ten or more counts. This chain uses TRBV28 with TRBJ2-1; D is unresolved. V lost 4 bases to trimming and J lost 0 bases, with 13 bases between them. This CDR3 contains 16 residues. Per the germline V gene, CDR1 is MDHEN and CDR2 is SYDVKM. The CDR3 region is CASSSFGAVSYNEQFF. The CDR3 DNA reads TGTGCCAGCAGTTCCTTCGGCGCGGTCTCCTACAATGAGCAGTTCTTC.

Remarks on this clonotype: A much larger clone differs by one base, so this may be a read error. The rearrangement joins TRBV11-2 to TRBJ2-2, with TRBD1 matching over 10 bases. The CDR3 consists of 18 residues. V was pared by 4 bases and J by 6 bases, with 14 bases of the junction left unmatched. Per germline, CDR1 SGHAT and CDR2 FQNNGV. The CDR3 DNA reads TGTGCCAGCAGCTCCCCTGGTCCAGGGACAGGGGTCCCCGGGGAGCTGTTTTTT. This encodes CASSSPGPGTGVPGELFF.

This clonotype came up many times. The chain recombines TRBV2 with TRBJ2-7; TRBD2 matches 8 bases. J lost 1 base, V lost 6 bases, and 5 bases had no gene match. Germline V lookup: CDR1 SNHLY, CDR2 FYNNEI. This CDR3 is 14 amino acids long. The CDR3 DNA is TGTGCCAGCAGAGTTAGCGGGGAGTCCTACGAGCAGTACTTC. Protein product: CASRVSGESYEQYF.

In its sample, this clonotype was seen many times. The J gene is TRBJ2-1, the V gene TRBV6-1; D perhaps matches TRBD2 (5 bases). V was pared by 7 bases and J by 9 bases, with 16 bases between. The germline gives CDR1 MNHNS, CDR2 SASEGT. CDR3 length equals 13 residues. The CDR3 sequence: CASTEGIGGEQFF. CDR3 bases: TGTGCCAGCACTGAGGGAATCGGCGGTGAGCAGTTCTTC.

This clonotype was observed many times. The chain is built from TRBV27 and TRBJ2-1; D might be TRBD2 (6 bases). In germline, CDR1 is MNHEY, CDR2 SMNVEV (reference sequence). The V gene lost 6 bases and the J gene lost 6 bases, with 15 bases spanning the gap. There are 14 residues in the CDR3. The CDR3 nucleotides read TGTGCCAGCAGGCGAACTAGCCCCTCCAATGAGCAGTTCTTC. Translated: CASRRTSPSNEQFF.

This clonotype was recorded many times. The chain links TRBV12-3 or TRBV12-4 to TRBJ2-3, with 8 bases fitting TRBD2. The CDR3 runs 15 residues. V lost 5 bases and J lost 1; bases outside the gene matches: 5. CDR3 nucleotides: TGTGCCAGCAGTCGCGAACTAGCGGGCACAGATACGCAGTATTTT. Amino acid sequence: CASSRELAGTDTQYF.

The chain combines TRBV28 with TRBJ2-1, with 9 bases aligning to TRBD1. CDR1 and CDR2 (germline): MDHEN, SYDVKM. The CDR3 length is 14 residues. J gave up 7 bases and V 10 bases, and 11 bases lay outside the gene matches. For the CDR3, the DNA is TGTGCCACCGGCGGGACAGGGAGGATAAATGAGCAGTTCTTC. This encodes CATGGTGRINEQFF. The full variable domain, rest sourced from reference TRBV28 and TRBJ2-1, is DVKVTQSSRYLVKRTGEKVFLECVQDMDHENMFWYRQDPGLGLRLIYFSYDVKMKEKGDIPEGYSVSREKKERFSLILESASTNQTSMYLCATGGTGRINEQFFGPGTRLTVL.

The CDR3 region has the DNA TGTGCCAGCAGCTCAAGCCGGGTCACAGATACGCAGTATTTT. It codes for CASSSSRVTDTQYF. The chain recombines TRBV7-2 with TRBJ2-3; D call uncertain. The CDR3 runs 14 residues. Trimming cost V 4 bases and J 2 bases, with 10 bases left between them. Germline V gene lookup returns CDR1 SGHTA and CDR2 FQGNSA.

Many counts were recorded for this clonotype. This chain connects TRBV11-3 to TRBJ1-2; D is unclear. Looked up from germline, CDR1 is SGHNT and CDR2 is YENEEA. V was shortened by 5 bases and J by 8 bases, with 15 bases between the two germline ends. The CDR3 is 13 residues long. CDR3 loop: CASSQSGRAGYTF. Written as DNA, the CDR3 is TGTGCCAGCAGCCAAAGTGGACGCGCGGGCTACACCTTC.

This clonotype was seen only once. The chain has TRBV20-1 and TRBJ2-5; 10 bases fit TRBD2. J gave up 7 bases and V 0 bases, and 11 bases lay outside the gene matches. Per the germline V gene, CDR1 is DFQATT and CDR2 is SNEGSKA (reference sequence). The CDR3 covers 16 residues. The CDR3 here is CSARDKAASGSGTQYF. CDR3 sequence (DNA): TGCAGTGCTAGAGACAAGGCCGCTAGCGGGAGTGGGACCCAGTACTTC.

The V gene is TRBV7-2, the J gene TRBJ2-5; 9 positions agree with TRBD2. This CDR3 contains 16 residues. The V gene end was trimmed by 1 base and the J gene end by 7 bases; junction bases not matched to a gene: 10. The germline gives CDR1 SGHTA, CDR2 FQGNSA. In DNA form, the CDR3 reads TGTGCCAGCAGCTTAGAACTAGCGGGTGACCTGTCGACCCAGTACTTC. Protein: CASSLELAGDLSTQYF.

The chain recombines TRBV14 with TRBJ2-1; 12 bases line up with TRBD2. The CDR3 consists of 15 residues. V trimming: 2 bases; J trimming: 8 bases; junction bases outside the gene matches: 4. The germline gives CDR1 SGHDN, CDR2 FVKESK. CDR3 sequence: CASSQFLAGGDEQFF. As DNA, the CDR3 is TGTGCCAGCAGCCAATTCCTAGCGGGAGGGGATGAGCAGTTCTTC. Full variable domain (remainder filled in from reference TRBV14 and TRBJ2-1): EAGVTQFPSHSVIEKGQTVTLRCDPISGHDNLYWYRRVMGKEIKFLLHFVKESKQDESGMPNNRFLAERTGGTYSTLKVQPAELEDSGVYFCASSQFLAGGDEQFFGPGTRLTVL.

This clonotype was detected many times. The chain is built from TRBV4-3 and TRBJ1-2, with D unresolved. Trimming stripped 0 bases from V and 4 bases from J, with 9 bases between. CDR1 LGHNA and CDR2 YSLEER come from the germline V gene. This CDR3 spans 14 amino acids. The CDR3 is CASSQDRRSYGYTF. CDR3 coding DNA: TGCGCCAGCAGCCAAGACAGAAGATCCTATGGCTACACCTTC.

In this sample, this clonotype turned up many times. The rearrangement links TRBV12-3 or TRBV12-4 to TRBJ2-1; possible D gene TRBD1, 6 bases. Trimming removed 5 bases from V and 7 bases from J, with 15 bases in between. The CDR3 covers 14 residues. In DNA form, the CDR3 reads TGTGCCAGCAGTCGTCTACAGGGATTGAATGAGCAGTTCTTC. It yields the protein CASSRLQGLNEQFF.

This clonotype was seen many times. The CDR3 loop is CARAWREIEPYEQYF. DNA of the CDR3: TGTGCCAGAGCCTGGAGGGAGATCGAGCCCTACGAGCAGTACTTC. The chain carries TRBV28 and TRBJ2-7, with D maybe TRBD2 (6 bases). Germline V CDR1 and CDR2: MDHEN, SYDVKM. Trimming took off 9 bases at V and 2 bases at J, with 20 bases between the two ends. CDR3 size: 15 residues. The variable domain in full, completed from reference TRBV28 and TRBJ2-7, reads DVKVTQSSRYLVKRTGEKVFLECVQDMDHENMFWYRQDPGLGLRLIYFSYDVKMKEKGDIPEGYSVSREKKERFSLILESASTNQTSMYLCARAWREIEPYEQYFGPGTRLTVT.

This clonotype occurred many times. V is TRBV7-6 and J is TRBJ2-2; D might be TRBD2 (6 bases). Germline lookup yields CDR1 SGHVS and CDR2 FNYEAQ. V lost 4 bases and J 0 bases, leaving 21 bases between the germline ends. This CDR3 is built from 19 residues. This chain's CDR3 is CASSSDSGGLKSNTGELFF. CDR3 nucleotide sequence: TGTGCCAGCAGCTCCGACAGTGGGGGACTCAAATCGAACACCGGGGAGCTGTTTTTT.